These 18 T cell receptor beta chains share one sample of origin, sequenced in a study of shared clonotypes between healthy human individuals. Data came from immunoSEQ multiplex PCR; TCRdb stores just in-frame clones and leaves some out. The sample comprises more than 500,000 clones, roughly 95% of which are singletons, and around 0.12% rests with the top ten. The naive CD8 subset, CD45RO-negative cells positively selected for CCR7, excluded terminally differentiated effector memory CD45RA+ cells. Material: naive CD8+ T cells sorted from blood. The origin of the receptors is a woman aged 25 to 39 in good health.

This clone has just one count. The genes are TRBV7-6 and TRBJ1-1; 7 nucleotides agree with TRBD1. The CDR3 runs to 16 residues. Trimming at V came to 0 bases and at J to 0 bases, leaving 4 bases not matched to a gene. The germline CDR1 and CDR2 sequences are SGHVS and FNYEAQ. The CDR3 region has the DNA TGTGCCAGCAGCTTAGCCCCAGGGGGTATGAACACTGAAGCTTTCTTT. Translated: CASSLAPGGMNTEAFF.

DNA for the CDR3: TGTGCCAGCAGTCCAGACGGAACCCAAGAGACCCAGTACTTC. This encodes CASSPDGTQETQYF. V gene TRBV27 combines with J gene TRBJ2-5; no firm D call. The germline CDR1 and CDR2 sequences are MNHEY and SMNVEV (reference sequence). The CDR3 totals 14 residues. V lost 5 bases, J lost 1 base, and 11 bases lay in between.

The rearrangement links TRBV19 to TRBJ2-2; D call uncertain. Germline V lookup: CDR1 LNHDA, CDR2 SQIVND (reference sequence). The CDR3 runs to 15 residues. Trimming left V 3 bases short and J 8 bases short, with 16 bases between. This CDR3 is CASSIRWVKRGELFF. CDR3 nucleotide sequence: TGTGCCAGTAGTATCAGGTGGGTCAAGCGAGGGGAGCTGTTTTTT.

This chain connects TRBV29-1 to TRBJ2-7; D unclear. V was cut by 2 bases and J by 5 bases, with 10 bases left in between. Germline assignment: CDR1 SQVTM and CDR2 ANQGSEA. CDR3 size: 12 residues. CDR3 in amino acids: CSVELGINEQYF. The CDR3 nucleotides are TGCAGCGTTGAACTAGGAATCAACGAGCAGTACTTC.

The rearrangement uses TRBV29-1 and TRBJ2-2, with D unclear. Trimming stripped 5 bases from V and 6 bases from J, with 13 bases between. The CDR3 is 13 residues long. Germline V gene data show CDR1 as SQVTM and CDR2 as ANQGSEA. CDR3 DNA sequence: TGCAGCGTTCAAGGGTTGTTACCCGGGGAGCTGTTTTTT. It specifies CSVQGLLPGELFF.

The chain couples TRBV28 to TRBJ2-1, with 8 bases aligning to TRBD2. Trimming at V came to 3 bases and at J to 8 bases, leaving 6 bases not matched to a gene. The germline gives CDR1 MDHEN, CDR2 SYDVKM. This CDR3 is built from 14 residues. CDR3 protein: CASSFPREGHEQFF. CDR3 bases: TGTGCCAGCAGTTTTCCCCGGGAGGGCCATGAGCAGTTCTTC. Complete variable domain (other parts from reference TRBV28 and TRBJ2-1): DVKVTQSSRYLVKRTGEKVFLECVQDMDHENMFWYRQDPGLGLRLIYFSYDVKMKEKGDIPEGYSVSREKKERFSLILESASTNQTSMYLCASSFPREGHEQFFGPGTRLTVL.

CDR3 region: CASSPDRINTEAFF. The CDR3 DNA reads TGTGCCAGCAGCCCCGACAGAATCAACACTGAAGCTTTCTTT. The chain uses TRBV6-6 and TRBJ1-1; a possible D gene is TRBD1 (5 bases). There are 14 residues in the CDR3. The V end was cut by 6 bases, the J end by 2 bases, with 13 bases between. Germline CDR1 is MNHNY and CDR2 is SVGAGI (reference sequence).

The chain links TRBV19 to TRBJ1-1; D might be TRBD1 (5 bases). CDR1 is LNHDA and CDR2 is SQIVND in the germline V gene (reference sequence). This CDR3 has 13 amino acids. The V gene lost 5 bases and the J gene lost 0 bases, with 7 bases spanning the gap. CDR3 coding DNA: TGTGCCAGTAGTGACAGTCTGAACACTGAAGCTTTCTTT. Translated, it gives CASSDSLNTEAFF.

This clone was found once. The gene calls are TRBV5-1 and TRBJ1-1; TRBD1 matches at 9 bases. The V gene end was trimmed by 0 bases and the J gene end by 2 bases; junction bases not matched to a gene: 5. The CDR3 is 16 residues long. Germline loops: CDR1 SGHRS, CDR2 YFSETQ. The CDR3 reads CASSLDMTGGNTEAFF. The DNA of the CDR3 is TGCGCCAGCAGCTTGGACATGACAGGGGGTAACACTGAAGCTTTCTTT. Supplemented by reference TRBV5-1 and TRBJ1-1, the full variable domain reads KAGVTQTPRYLIKTRGQQVTLSCSPISGHRSVSWYQQTPGQGLQFLFEYFSETQRNKGNFPGRFSGRQFSNSRSEMNVSTLELGDSALYLCASSLDMTGGNTEAFFGQGTRLTVV.

CDR3 coding DNA: TGTGCCATCAGTGAAGACGGGGGACTAAGTAGGGATGAGCAGTTCTTC. This gives the protein CAISEDGGLSRDEQFF. V usage is TRBV10-3 and J usage is TRBJ2-1; 7 bases line up with TRBD2. Germline V gives CDR1 ENHRY, CDR2 SYGVKD. V gave up 3 bases and J gave up 8 bases; unmatched junction bases: 13. CDR3 size: 16 residues.

This rearrangement joins TRBV19 to TRBJ2-5; 12 positions match TRBD2. The CDR3 is 16 amino acids. Germline lookup yields CDR1 LNHDA and CDR2 SQIVND (reference sequence). V lost 5 bases, J lost 4 bases, and 8 bases stayed unmatched. The chain's CDR3 is CASSSTTSGRSETQYF. The DNA of the CDR3 is TGTGCCAGTAGTTCGACGACTAGCGGGAGATCAGAGACCCAGTACTTC.

The sample holds one count of this clone. The V call is TRBV27, the J call TRBJ1-1, with 10 bases identical to TRBD1. CDR1 and CDR2 from the germline V gene are MNHEY and SMNVEV (reference sequence). V was clipped by 6 bases and J by 8 bases; unmatched bases: 9. The CDR3 runs to 14 residues. CDR3 protein: CASSLGTGEREAFF. The CDR3, as DNA: TGTGCCAGCAGCCTAGGGACAGGGGAAAGAGAAGCTTTCTTT.

The chain recombines TRBV11-3 with TRBJ2-1; TRBD2 matches at 12 bases. The CDR3 length is 17 residues. From germline, CDR1 is SGHNT and CDR2 YENEEA. V trimming: 1 base; J trimming: 10 bases; junction bases outside the gene matches: 11. Here the CDR3 DNA reads TGTGCCAGCAGCTTAGGGGGGACTAGCGGGTTCCCTGGGGAGCAGTTCTTC. This encodes CASSLGGTSGFPGEQFF.

J is TRBJ1-5 and V is TRBV7-2; maybe TRBD1 (5 bases). CDR3 size: 13 residues. The germline V gene has CDR1 SGHTA and CDR2 FQGNSA. Between the trimmed V and J ends, which lost 1 base and 5 bases, there was a span of 6 bases. The CDR3 DNA reads as TGTGCCAGCAGCTTAGGAGGGGATCAGCCCCAGCATTTT. This translates into CASSLGGDQPQHF. Based on the CDR3 plus reference TRBV7-2 and TRBJ1-5, the full variable domain is GAGVSQSPSNKVTEKGKDVELRCDPISGHTALYWYRQSLGQGLEFLIYFQGNSAPDKSGLPSDRFSAERTGGSVSTLTIQRTQQEDSAVYLCASSLGGDQPQHFGDGTRLSIL.

The rearrangement joins TRBV5-4 to TRBJ2-7; 8 bases line up with TRBD1. V shed 1 base and J 6 bases; nucleotides not matched to a gene: 9. Germline CDR1 reads SGHNT; CDR2 reads YYREEE (reference sequence). The CDR3 consists of 15 residues. This CDR3 reads CASSLYRTGLSEQYF. The DNA of the CDR3 is TGTGCCAGCAGCTTGTATAGGACAGGGTTGTCCGAGCAGTACTTC.

Details on this clone: Other DNA sequences from this sample encode an identical CDR3 as well. V gene TRBV19 combines with J gene TRBJ2-7; D possibly corresponds to TRBD1 (6 bases). Trimming pared 5 bases from V and 3 bases from J, leaving 8 bases between. CDR3 length equals 12 residues. CDR1 and CDR2 (germline): LNHDA, SQIVND (reference sequence). The CDR3, as DNA: TGTGCCAGTAGTTCACAGGGCTACGAGCAGTACTTC. This encodes CASSSQGYEQYF.

This clone was observed a few times. The chain recombines TRBV28 with TRBJ2-7; D possibly corresponds to TRBD2 (5 bases). Germline V CDR1 and CDR2: MDHEN, SYDVKM. V lost 10 bases and J lost 7, with 11 bases in between. The CDR3 totals 10 residues. The CDR3 coding sequence is TGTGCCACCTTTTCGGGGGAGCAGTACTTC. This codes for CATFSGEQYF.

The chain is built from TRBV28 and TRBJ2-4, with a weak D call TRBD1 (6 bases). Germline V gene lookup returns CDR1 MDHEN and CDR2 SYDVKM. The CDR3 runs 14 residues. Deletions cut 3 bases from V and 3 bases from J, with 9 bases between. CDR3 residues: CASSLVTGKNIQYF. CDR3 bases: TGTGCCAGCAGTTTGGTGACAGGCAAAAACATTCAGTACTTC.